A single sample is the source of the 21 T cell receptor beta chains below, sequenced in a study of CD8 T cells in ankylosing spondylitis (dated by TCRdb to about 2017). Points the paper makes about the study in general: A TCR beta motif made up of several highly homologous amino acid variants appeared to be characteristic of blood from ankylosing spondylitis patients.

Library preparation was by 5' RACE. The listed sequencing device is Illumina HiSeq 2500. TCRdb took the public reads, trimmed them with fastp at Q25, ran MiXCR for clone calling and kept in-frame beta chains. Entries that share a CDR3 protein sequence are merged under the most common genes and DNA. The sample table contains 400,000 to 450,000 distinct CDR3 sequences; only one count was recorded for roughly a sixth of them. About 0.94% of the sample goes to the ten largest clones. No antigen is known for these receptors. Sequenced input: blood, either unsorted or a sorted T cell fraction (not recorded which). These receptors were obtained from a male donor with ankylosing spondylitis.

This rearrangement joins TRBV6-1 to TRBJ1-2, with D tentatively TRBD1 (5 bases). V lost 6 bases and J lost 8, with 25 bases in between. Germline V gene lookup returns CDR1 MNHNS and CDR2 SASEGT. The CDR3 length is 16 residues. In nucleotides, the CDR3 is TGTGCCAGCAGGGAAACAGGCGCACGCAATCTCGGCGGCTACACCTTC. Residues: CASRETGARNLGGYTF.

This clonotype has a handful of counts. J is TRBJ1-2 and V is TRBV29-1, with a possible D match to TRBD1 (5 bases). Per germline, CDR1 SQVTM and CDR2 ANQGSEA. This CDR3 spans 14 amino acids. The V and J ends lost 3 bases and 1 base respectively, with 12 bases between them. CDR3 DNA sequence: TGCAGCGTTGAGGCCGGGACGGGTAACTATGGCTACACCTTC. Translating gives CSVEAGTGNYGYTF. The variable domain in full, with the rest retrieved from reference TRBV29-1 and TRBJ1-2, is SAVISQKPSRDICQRGTSLTIQCQVDSQVTMMFWYRQQPGQSLTLIATANQGSEATYESGFVIDKFPISRPNLTFSTLTVSNMSPEDSSIYLCSVEAGTGNYGYTFGSGTRLTVV.

This clonotype occurred many times. The genes are TRBV6-6 and TRBJ1-1; D is uncertain. The CDR3 totals 13 residues. Trimming took off 4 bases at V and 0 bases at J, with 6 bases between the two ends. Germline CDR1 MNHNY, CDR2 SVGAGI (reference sequence). The DNA of the CDR3 is TGTGCCAGCAGTTCACGAATGAACACTGAAGCTTTCTTT. Its protein is CASSSRMNTEAFF.

This clonotype appeared a few times. This sequence joins TRBV27 and TRBJ1-1; 9 nucleotides align to TRBD1. V shed 5 bases and J 4 bases; nucleotides not matched to a gene: 5. This CDR3 is 14 amino acids long. CDR1 is MNHEY and CDR2 is SMNVEV in the germline V gene (reference sequence). The CDR3 DNA reads TGTGCCAGCAGTCCACGACAGGGGGTCACTGAAGCTTTCTTT. Translation: CASSPRQGVTEAFF.

This clonotype was counted between two and nine times. This chain uses TRBV11-2 with TRBJ2-1, with 7 bases matching TRBD2. Germline loops: CDR1 SGHAT, CDR2 FQNNGV. This CDR3 has 15 amino acids. V shed 2 bases, J shed 4 bases, and the junction held 5 bases outside the gene matches. Here the CDR3 reads CASSLTGLQYNEQFF. The CDR3 DNA sequence: TGTGCCAGCAGCTTAACGGGACTACAGTACAATGAGCAGTTCTTC.

The chain is built from TRBV5-1 and TRBJ1-6; D gene uncertain. V lost 4 bases and J 6 bases, leaving 8 bases between the germline ends. Looked up from germline, CDR1 is SGHRS and CDR2 is YFSETQ. The CDR3 sequence is 13 residues long. CDR3 loop: CASSDEGNSPLHF. The CDR3 DNA sequence: TGCGCCAGCAGCGACGAGGGTAATTCACCCCTCCACTTT.

The rearrangement links TRBV6-1 to TRBJ1-2, with D perhaps TRBD1 (6 bases). Germline-derived CDR1 and CDR2 are MNHNS and SASEGT. Trimming cost V 4 bases and J 8 bases, with 17 bases left between them. This CDR3 is built from 14 residues. The CDR3 is CASSVPTGLRGYTF. Written as DNA, the CDR3 is TGTGCCAGCAGTGTGCCTACAGGGTTGAGGGGCTACACCTTC.

This clonotype was found a few times. This chain links TRBV28 with TRBJ1-1; D gene uncertain. This CDR3 comprises 12 residues. Germline CDR1 reads MDHEN; CDR2 reads SYDVKM. Trimming shortened V by 5 bases and J by 3 bases, and 7 bases separated the two germline ends. In nucleotides, the CDR3 is TGTGCCAGCAGTCTCACTCACACTGAAGCTTTCTTT. Its translation is CASSLTHTEAFF.

CDR3 coding DNA: TGTGCCAGCAGCCTGGTTGTGGACACTGAAGCTTTCTTT. Encoded protein: CASSLVVDTEAFF. V is TRBV7-2 and J is TRBJ1-1; no clear D. The length of the CDR3 is 13 residues. Germline V CDR1 and CDR2: SGHTA, FQGNSA. V was pared by 5 bases and J by 3 bases, with 10 bases between. The full variable domain, rest sourced from reference TRBV7-2 and TRBJ1-1, is GAGVSQSPSNKVTEKGKDVELRCDPISGHTALYWYRQSLGQGLEFLIYFQGNSAPDKSGLPSDRFSAERTGGSVSTLTIQRTQQEDSAVYLCASSLVVDTEAFFGQGTRLTVV.

The V call is TRBV25-1, the J call TRBJ2-4; 14 bases map to TRBD2. The V segment lost 2 bases and the J segment 1 base; nucleotides outside the gene matches: 4. The CDR3 totals 18 residues. The germline V gene encodes CDR1 MGHDK and CDR2 SYGVNS. This CDR3 is CASSEGTSGSAAKNIQYF. DNA of the CDR3: TGTGCCAGCAGTGAAGGGACTAGCGGGAGCGCGGCCAAAAACATTCAGTACTTC.

The chain uses TRBV20-1 and TRBJ2-7; a possible D gene is TRBD2 (6 bases). Trimming removed 5 bases from V and 3 bases from J, with 17 bases in between. CDR1 and CDR2 from the germline V gene are DFQATT and SNEGSKA (reference sequence). This CDR3 has 14 residues. CDR3 in DNA: TGCAGTGCTGATCCCGGGACTGGGGGCTACGAGCAGTACTTC. Its protein product is CSADPGTGGYEQYF.

This clonotype was observed at least ten times. V and J are TRBV5-1 and TRBJ1-2; the match to TRBD1 covers 9 bases. Germline CDR1 reads SGHRS; CDR2 reads YFSETQ. This CDR3 region has 16 residues. The V gene end was trimmed by 0 bases and the J gene end by 2 bases; junction bases not matched to a gene: 5. In DNA, the CDR3 is TGCGCCAGCAGCTTGGATGGGACAGGGATGAACTATGGCTACACCTTC. Protein: CASSLDGTGMNYGYTF. Full variable domain (rest looked up from reference TRBV5-1 and TRBJ1-2): KAGVTQTPRYLIKTRGQQVTLSCSPISGHRSVSWYQQTPGQGLQFLFEYFSETQRNKGNFPGRFSGRQFSNSRSEMNVSTLELGDSALYLCASSLDGTGMNYGYTFGSGTRLTVV.

This clonotype showed up just a few times. This chain links TRBV7-3 with TRBJ2-3, with 9 bases aligning to TRBD2. Losses at the gene ends were 3 bases for V and 6 bases for J; bases not matched to a gene: 7. Germline V gene data show CDR1 as SGHTA and CDR2 as FQGTGA. The CDR3 consists of 15 residues. The CDR3 loop is CASSFISGRRDTQYF. Here the CDR3 DNA reads TGTGCCAGCAGCTTTATCAGCGGGAGGAGGGATACGCAGTATTTT.

This clonotype was recorded at least ten times. V usage is TRBV20-1 and J usage is TRBJ1-5; 9 nucleotides line up with TRBD1. Looked up from germline, CDR1 is DFQATT and CDR2 is SNEGSKA (reference sequence). The CDR3 spans 14 residues. V lost 5 bases, J lost 1 base, and 3 bases stayed unmatched. The chain's CDR3 is CSAGTGPSNQPQHF. DNA for the CDR3: TGCAGTGCTGGGACAGGGCCCAGCAATCAGCCCCAGCATTTT.

This clonotype has more than one count but fewer than ten. J is TRBJ1-1 and V is TRBV7-9, with D perhaps TRBD1 (5 bases). The V gene lost 4 bases and the J gene lost 4 bases, with 19 bases spanning the gap. This CDR3 is 16 amino acids long. CDR1 and CDR2 (germline): SEHNR, FQNEAQ (reference sequence). The CDR3 loop reads CASSSLSGASGTEAFF. CDR3 nucleotides: TGTGCCAGCAGCTCCCTAAGTGGGGCGTCGGGCACTGAAGCTTTCTTT.

This clonotype was observed many times. The DNA of the CDR3 is TGCAGTGTCCTCTCTAGCGGGTCCTACAATGAGCAGTTCTTC. This translates into CSVLSSGSYNEQFF. The chain links TRBV20-1 to TRBJ2-1, with 8 bases aligning to TRBD2. Germline assignment: CDR1 DFQATT and CDR2 SNEGSKA (reference sequence). Trimming took 7 bases from V and 1 from J; bases not matched to a gene: 6. The CDR3 runs 14 residues.

This clonotype turned up a few times. The chain carries TRBV4-1 and TRBJ1-6; the D gene is possibly TRBD1 (5 bases). The V end was cut by 0 bases, the J end by 10 bases, with 16 bases between. CDR1 and CDR2 from the germline V gene are MGHRA and YSYEKL. This CDR3 is 16 amino acids long. The CDR3 here is CASSQDVGSRGSPLHF. In nucleotides, the CDR3 is TGCGCCAGCAGCCAAGACGTCGGCAGCCGGGGGTCACCCCTCCACTTT.

This rearrangement joins TRBV3-1 to TRBJ2-3, with TRBD2 matching 9 bases. CDR1 and CDR2 from the germline V gene are LGHDT and YNNKEL (reference sequence). The CDR3 spans 17 residues. V shed 1 base, J shed 4 bases, and the junction held 9 bases outside the gene matches. The CDR3 coding sequence is TGTGCCAGCAGCCAAGCGTCTCTAGCGGGATTCTCAGATACGCAGTATTTT. It encodes CASSQASLAGFSDTQYF.

This clonotype was seen many times. The rearrangement links TRBV12-3 or TRBV12-4 to TRBJ2-7; possible D gene TRBD2, 5 bases. CDR3 length: 13 residues. Trimming removed 3 bases from V and 0 bases from J, with 6 bases in between. The CDR3 coding sequence is TGTGCCAGCAGTTTTGGGAGCTCCTACGAGCAGTACTTC. This gives the protein CASSFGSSYEQYF.

The genes are TRBV6-1 and TRBJ2-5; possibly TRBD2 for D (6 bases). Germline CDR1 MNHNS, CDR2 SASEGT. This CDR3 is built from 15 residues. V shed 7 bases and J shed 5 bases, with 20 bases lying between them. The CDR3 DNA follows: TGTGCCAGCATCAGGGACTCCGGAGGGAAGGAGACCCAGTACTTC. Protein sequence: CASIRDSGGKETQYF.

This clonotype was recorded a few times. The chain recombines TRBV30 with TRBJ2-3; D possibly corresponds to TRBD2 (5 bases). The CDR3 contains 12 residues. V was trimmed by 5 bases and J by 3 bases, leaving 9 bases between them. CDR1 is GTSNPN and CDR2 is SVGIG in the germline V gene (reference sequence). CDR3 DNA sequence: TGTGCCTGGGCCCCGGGGACAGATACGCAGTATTTT. Residues: CAWAPGTDTQYF.